This TCR beta chain was sequenced during a study of blood T cells in healthy people across ages. Per the germline V gene, CDR1 is SGHRS and CDR2 is YFSETQ. CDR3 length equals 13 residues. V shed 8 bases, J shed 4 bases, and the junction held 6 bases outside the gene matches. Isolation yielded PBMCs, at least 6.5 million per sample, in every case. This clonotype was detected only a few times. A second PCR, run for roughly 7 to 12 cycles, used a sample-barcoded 5' primer plus a J-beta primer mix. TCRdb re-called the 5' RACE reads through MiXCR, storing one row per CDR3 protein. Seen here are roughly 1.6 million distinct CDR3 sequences, around 35% observed once, and the top ten hold about 11%.

The chain links TRBV5-1 to TRBJ2-5; 9 nucleotides agree with TRBD1. This clonotype was obtained from a woman between 25 and 40 years old in good health. The specimen sequenced was blood. CDR3 residues: CASQADRGETQYF. CDR3 sequence (DNA): TGCGCCAGTCAAGCGGACAGGGGAGAGACCCAGTACTTC.